Included here is one T cell receptor beta chain sequence, with context. Its antigen is unknown. This entry is derived from a study of cytomegalovirus exposure and HLA in healthy donors. Findings and caveats of the study: TCR beta sequences reportedly predicted most subjects' HLA-A and HLA-B alleles accurately.

The CDR3 runs 14 residues. The V gene's germline CDR1 is SGHAT and CDR2 FQNNGV. Trimming removed 1 base from V and 8 bases from J; junction bases left unmatched: 7. The PCR employed 60 Vbeta primers together with 13 Jbeta primers. TCRdb's copy holds only in-frame clones and misses some; the assay was immunoSEQ multiplex PCR. Its table records 65,000 to 90,000 clones. This chain joins TRBV11-2 and TRBJ1-1, with TRBD1 matching over 7 bases. Sequenced material: PBMCs. The clonotype comes from a female donor in good health and CMV-seropositive. The CDR3 nucleotides are TGTGCCAGCAGCTTAGCTTTTACAGGGGTCGAAGCTTTCTTT. Translating gives CASSLAFTGVEAFF.